These 25 T cell receptor beta chains were sequenced from one sample in a study of Graves' ophthalmopathy and Graves' hyperthyroidism. Amplification targeted the TCR beta CDR3 regions, with RNA transcripts as the source material. HTBI primers were employed in first-round RT-PCR, then a second-round multiplex PCR followed. Using its own MiXCR run on the multiplex PCR reads, TCRdb lists one record per CDR3 protein. The profile covers approximately 460,000 distinct CDR3 sequences, with around 14% appearing a single time and approximately 9.8% taken by the ten largest. The specimen was blood. Receptor source: a woman aged 25 to 39 with Graves' ophthalmopathy.

Details on this clonotype: It is likely a read error, because the conserved phenylalanine at the end of the CDR3 is missing. Because the CDR3's place on the DNA is in doubt, the DNA is left out and the CDR3 is given as listed by TCRdb. V is TRBV12-5 and J is TRBJ1-1. The germline CDR1 and CDR2 sequences are LGHNT and FRNRAP. With termini counted, the CDR3 has 15 amino acids. This CDR3 reads CASGPTTWTDTEACL.

In its sample, this clonotype was seen many times. Since a much larger clone is just one base distant, this may be a read error. CDR3 region: CASSWDRINSPLHF. The CDR3 DNA reads as TGTGCCAGCAGCTGGGACAGGATAAATTCACCCCTCCACTTT. The genes are TRBV7-9 and TRBJ1-6, with TRBD1 identical over 8 bases. The CDR3 spans 14 residues. Germline V gene lookup returns CDR1 SEHNR and CDR2 FQNEAQ (reference sequence). V trimming: 4 bases; J trimming: 7 bases; junction bases outside the gene matches: 3.

The V call is TRBV6-2 or TRBV6-3, the J call TRBJ1-1; D uncertain. Trimming stripped 6 bases from V and 6 bases from J, with 11 bases between. CDR1 MNHEY and CDR2 SVGEGT come from the germline V gene. There are 12 residues in the CDR3. CDR3 loop: CASRKAGSEAFF. As DNA, the CDR3 is TGTGCCAGCAGAAAGGCCGGATCTGAAGCTTTCTTT.

A few counts support this clonotype. A clone one base away is much larger, so this may be a read error. The V and J genes are TRBV6-5 and TRBJ1-2; D not resolved. CDR3 size: 15 residues. Germline V CDR1 and CDR2: MNHEY, SVGAGI. CDR3 region: CACSFTPEGGYGYTF. Here the CDR3 DNA reads TGTGCCTGCAGTTTCACTCCCGAAGGTGGCTATGGCTACACCTTC.

CDR3 protein: CASSLVERIETQYF. As DNA, the CDR3 is TGCGCCAGCAGCTTGGTAGAGCGGATAGAGACCCAGTACTTC. The chain carries TRBV5-1 and TRBJ2-5; D is possibly TRBD2 (5 bases). Trimming shortened V by 0 bases and J by 4 bases, and 10 bases separated the two germline ends. CDR1 SGHRS and CDR2 YFSETQ come from the germline V gene. The CDR3 runs to 14 residues.

This clonotype was seen a few times. The V and J genes are TRBV5-1 and TRBJ2-2; perhaps D is TRBD1 or TRBD2 (5 bases each). Between the trimmed V and J ends, which lost 0 bases and 2 bases, there was a span of 8 bases. The length of the CDR3 is 15 residues. The germline V gene has CDR1 SGHRS and CDR2 YFSETQ. The CDR3: CASSLGDGNTGELFF. The CDR3 DNA reads as TGCGCCAGCAGCTTGGGGGACGGAAACACCGGGGAGCTGTTTTTT.

This clonotype was seen more than once but under ten times. One end of the junction varies from germline; a read error may be responsible. This sequence joins TRBV4-1 and TRBJ2-4; D is tentatively TRBD1 or TRBD2 (5 bases each). The CDR3 consists of 18 residues. Germline V gene sequence: CDR1 MGHRA, CDR2 YSYEKL. The CDR3 reads CASSQESQGWGAKNIKYF. CDR3 in DNA: TGCGCCAGCAGCCAAGAGAGCCAGGGTTGGGGAGCCAAAAACATTAAGTACTTC.

There are many counts of this clonotype. The genes are TRBV13 and TRBJ2-7; D may be TRBD2 (6 bases). The V gene lost 1 base and the J gene lost 2 bases, with 30 bases spanning the gap. The CDR3 length is 21 residues. Germline assignment: CDR1 PRHDT and CDR2 FYEKMQ (reference sequence). CDR3 residues: CASSLESGLGLGGTIPYEQYF. The CDR3 bases are TGTGCCAGCAGCTTAGAGTCGGGTTTGGGATTGGGCGGGACGATTCCCTACGAGCAGTACTTC.

There are many counts of this clonotype. The chain is built from TRBV12-3 or TRBV12-4 and TRBJ2-2; TRBD1 is a possible D gene (6 bases). V lost 5 bases and J lost 4, with 17 bases in between. The length of the CDR3 is 16 residues. For the CDR3, the DNA is TGTGCCAGCAGTCCTTGGACAGACTTGGCCACCGGGGAGCTGTTTTTT. Translation: CASSPWTDLATGELFF.

The chain joins TRBV9 to TRBJ1-6; D is unclear. Germline lookup yields CDR1 SGDLS and CDR2 YYNGEE. The CDR3 is 16 residues long. With 5 bases removed from V and 2 bases from J, the gap between germline ends came to 14 bases. The CDR3 reads CASSQIPNPYNSPLHF. Here the CDR3 DNA reads TGTGCCAGCAGTCAAATCCCAAATCCCTATAATTCACCCCTCCACTTT.

This clonotype was observed at least ten times. The chain couples TRBV5-1 to TRBJ2-7; possibly TRBD1 for D (6 bases). Germline CDR1 and CDR2: SGHRS and YFSETQ. V lost 5 bases, J lost 2 bases, and 14 bases lay in between. The CDR3 consists of 14 residues. The CDR3 is CASSKTGGAYEQYF. CDR3 bases: TGCGCCAGCAGTAAGACAGGTGGAGCCTACGAGCAGTACTTC. Combining the CDR3 with reference TRBV5-1 and TRBJ2-7 gives the whole variable domain KAGVTQTPRYLIKTRGQQVTLSCSPISGHRSVSWYQQTPGQGLQFLFEYFSETQRNKGNFPGRFSGRQFSNSRSEMNVSTLELGDSALYLCASSKTGGAYEQYFGPGTRLTVT.

Many counts were recorded for this clonotype. The V gene is TRBV24-1, the J gene TRBJ1-2; TRBD1 matches at 9 bases. This CDR3 is 14 amino acids long. After removal of 5 bases from V and 8 bases from J, the junction contained 8 bases not matched to a gene. Germline CDR1 and CDR2: KGHDR and SFDVKD. DNA for the CDR3: TGTGCCACCAGTGTCACAGGGGGCGCCGGCGGCTACACCTTC. Translation gives CATSVTGGAGGYTF.

This clonotype was observed at least ten times. An end of the junction differs from the germline gene, which may be a read error. V is TRBV4-2 and J is TRBJ1-1, with D unresolved. The CDR3 extends over 15 amino acids. The germline CDR1 and CDR2 sequences are LGHNA and YNFKEQ. The CDR3: CASTQREYGNTEAFF. CDR3 nucleotides: TGTGCCAGCACCCAAAGGGAGTATGGGAACACTGAAGCTTTCTTT.

The table lists this clonotype with many counts. This chain joins TRBV6-1 and TRBJ2-7; 11 nucleotides align to TRBD2. CDR1 and CDR2 from the germline V gene are MNHNS and SASEGT. J was trimmed by 2 bases and V by 5 bases; bases with no gene match: 5. There are 15 residues in the CDR3. In nucleotides, the CDR3 is TGTGCCAGCAGTCCTATGGGACTAGCGGCCTACGAGCAGTACTTC. It is translated as CASSPMGLAAYEQYF.

This clonotype was detected ten times or more. The CDR3 DNA sequence: TGTGCCAGCAGCGGGGGGGCAGGGTATGCCTCACCCCTCCACTTT. Protein: CASSGGAGYASPLHF. The rearrangement uses TRBV11-2 and TRBJ1-6, with TRBD1 as a possible D gene (6 bases). The V and J ends lost 5 bases and 10 bases respectively, with 18 bases between them. The length of the CDR3 is 15 residues. Germline V gene sequence: CDR1 SGHAT, CDR2 FQNNGV.

V is TRBV20-1 and J is TRBJ2-5, with 7 bases that match TRBD1. Germline V gives CDR1 DFQATT, CDR2 SNEGSKA (reference sequence). This CDR3 has 13 amino acids. The V segment lost 3 bases and the J segment 1 base; nucleotides outside the gene matches: 2. Here the CDR3 DNA reads TGCAGTGCTAGGGGGACAGCCCAAGAGACCCAGTACTTC. It translates to CSARGTAQETQYF.

The chain uses TRBV5-6 and TRBJ2-5, with D possibly being TRBD1 (6 bases). Germline loops: CDR1 SGHDT, CDR2 YYEEEE. There are 14 residues in the CDR3. The ends were cut back, 2 bases at V and 4 bases at J, with 12 bases in the middle. The DNA for the CDR3 is TGTGCCAGCAGCTTTCGGCAGGGGCTAGAGACCCAGTACTTC. Translating gives CASSFRQGLETQYF.

In this sample, this clonotype turned up many times. V gene TRBV2 combines with J gene TRBJ1-2, with D hard to call. Trimming took off 3 bases at V and 3 bases at J, with 11 bases between the two ends. CDR1 and CDR2 from the germline V gene are SNHLY and FYNNEI. The CDR3 runs 14 residues. CDR3 sequence reads: CASSDPAGDYGYTF. The CDR3 DNA is TGTGCCAGCAGTGATCCCGCAGGAGACTATGGCTACACCTTC.

This clonotype was detected ten times or more. One junction end disagrees with the germline gene, perhaps due to a read error. The chain joins TRBV20-1 to TRBJ2-2; 11 bases match TRBD1. The CDR3 length is 14 residues. Germline-derived CDR1 and CDR2 are DFQATT and SNEGSKA (reference sequence). The CDR3 DNA reads as TGCAGTGCTCCTGGACAGGGGGCGAGCGGGGAGCTGTTCTTT. Residues: CSAPGQGASGELFF.

The V and J genes are TRBV24-1 and TRBJ1-2, with 9 bases matching TRBD1. The CDR3 is 15 residues long. The V gene end was trimmed by 2 bases and the J gene end by 4 bases; junction bases not matched to a gene: 4. From germline, CDR1 is KGHDR and CDR2 SFDVKD. The CDR3 region has the DNA TGTGCCACCAGTGATTCCGGGACAGGGACCTATGGCTACACCTTC. Translating gives CATSDSGTGTYGYTF.

The chain is built from TRBV7-2 and TRBJ1-2; no firm D call. CDR3 size: 13 residues. Trimming left V 3 bases short and J 8 bases short, with 13 bases between. CDR1 SGHTA and CDR2 FQGNSA come from the germline V gene. CDR3 residues: CASSFSGIEGYTF. CDR3 coding DNA: TGTGCCAGCAGCTTTTCCGGGATCGAAGGCTACACCTTC.

The J gene is TRBJ2-2, the V gene TRBV15; 9 bases are a match to TRBD1. The trim removed 5 bases at V and 7 bases at J, leaving 8 bases unmatched. Germline loops: CDR1 LNHNV, CDR2 YYDKDF (reference sequence). The CDR3 contains 15 residues. This CDR3 is CATSRAGQGHGELFF. Here the CDR3 DNA reads TGTGCCACCAGCCGCGCAGGACAGGGGCACGGGGAGCTGTTTTTT.

The chain links TRBV5-1 to TRBJ1-1; D is ambiguous. The V end was cut by 3 bases, the J end by 6 bases, with 6 bases between. Germline V gene data show CDR1 as SGHRS and CDR2 as YFSETQ. This CDR3 spans 11 amino acids. The CDR3 reads CASSSNSEAFF. CDR3 DNA: TGCGCCAGCAGCTCCAATTCTGAAGCTTTCTTT.

This clonotype was found many times. The chain recombines TRBV11-1 with TRBJ2-3; possibly TRBD2 for D (5 bases). Germline values: CDR1 SGHAT, CDR2 FQDESV (reference sequence). This CDR3 comprises 14 residues. The V gene lost 6 bases and the J gene lost 2 bases, with 12 bases spanning the gap. The CDR3 here is CASSQDYLTDTQYF. Here the CDR3 DNA reads TGTGCCAGCAGTCAAGACTACCTCACAGATACGCAGTATTTT. Full variable domain (outside the CDR3, taken from reference TRBV11-1 and TRBJ2-3): EAEVAQSPRYKITEKSQAVAFWCDPISGHATLYWYRQILGQGPELLVQFQDESVVDDSQLPKDRFSAERLKGVDSTLKIQPAELGDSAMYLCASSQDYLTDTQYFGPGTRLTVL.

This clonotype was picked up many times. The chain joins TRBV7-9 to TRBJ1-5, with D perhaps TRBD1 (5 bases). Trimming took 5 bases from V and 2 from J, leaving 13 bases between them. In germline, CDR1 is SEHNR, CDR2 FQNEAQ (reference sequence). This CDR3 spans 15 amino acids. For the CDR3, the DNA is TGTGCCAGCAGCCCCATTGGAGGGGGCAATCAGCCCCAGCATTTT. Protein sequence: CASSPIGGGNQPQHF.